The 25 T cell receptor beta chains presented below share a single source sample, sequenced in a study of molecular identifiers for immune sequencing clone quantification. TCRdb processed the PCR reads anew with MiXCR; each CDR3 protein has one entry. Found here are about 40,000 distinct CDR3 sequences, roughly 24% of them singletons; the top ten hold around 0.98%. Sequences were obtained from naive CD8+ T cells from blood, with Jurkat cell RNA spiked in. Documented subset: FACS-sorted CD8+CD4-CCR7+CD45RA+ naive T cells. Every receptor here comes from a human donor in good health. Some libraries in this study had Jurkat cell RNA spiked in.

This clonotype was detected once. This may arise from a read error, as a much more abundant clone is one base away. This chain joins TRBV27 and TRBJ2-5, with D unclear. V lost 6 bases, J lost 1 base, and 18 bases lay in between. Germline CDR1 MNHEY, CDR2 SMNVEV (reference sequence). The CDR3 spans 16 residues. The CDR3 DNA reads as TGTGCCAGCAGCCACAATCTCGGACGGTTCCAAGAGACCCAGTACTTC. The encoded protein is CASSHNLGRFQETQYF.

Details on this clonotype: One junction end disagrees with the germline gene, perhaps due to a read error. V usage is TRBV27 and J usage is TRBJ2-3; D might be TRBD1 or TRBD2, each matching 6 bases. Germline lookup yields CDR1 MNHEY and CDR2 SMNVEV (reference sequence). This CDR3 spans 15 amino acids. As DNA, the CDR3 is TGTGCCAGCAGTCCCAATTGGGGGAGGACAGCTACGCAGTATTTT. Translation gives CASSPNWGRTATQYF.

Note on this clonotype: Given a much more abundant clone one base away, this may be a read error. The V and J genes are TRBV5-3 and TRBJ1-2, with 8 bases aligning to TRBD1. TRBV5-3 is annotated as an ORF whose role is uncertain. This CDR3 region has 14 residues. The CDR3 nucleotides read TGTGCCAGCAGCTTGGGACAGGACGCGGATGGCTACATCTTC. Protein sequence: CASSLGQDADGYIF.

This clonotype was counted at least ten times. The genes are TRBV4-3 and TRBJ2-5; D is unresolved. Germline lookup yields CDR1 LGHNA and CDR2 YSLEER. The CDR3 totals 15 residues. V lost 1 base and J lost 3, with 12 bases in between. The CDR3, as DNA: TGCGCCAGCAGCCAAGTCCTTGTTGGGGAAGAGACCCAGTACTTC. It specifies CASSQVLVGEETQYF.

This clonotype was seen more than once but under ten times. This may arise from a read error, as a much more abundant clone is one base away. No conserved phenylalanine or tryptophan is present at the end of the CDR3, so a read error is the likely explanation. The DNA for the CDR3 is TGTGCCAGCAGCCAGGACAGGAGCTCCTACGAGCAGTACCTC. This encodes CASSQDRSSYEQYL. The chain joins TRBV7-9 to TRBJ2-7; 7 nucleotides agree with TRBD1. CDR1 and CDR2 from the germline V gene are SEHNR and FQNEAQ (reference sequence). The CDR3 has 14 amino acids. V shed 5 bases and J 0 bases; nucleotides not matched to a gene: 4.

A few counts support this clonotype. The gene calls are TRBV15 and TRBJ2-7; 7 bases align to TRBD2. In germline, CDR1 is LNHNV, CDR2 YYDKDF (reference sequence). J gave up 5 bases and V 8 bases, and 15 bases lay outside the gene matches. The CDR3 has 15 residues. CDR3 in amino acids: CATAGVQTPQDEQYF. For the CDR3, the DNA is TGTGCCACCGCGGGAGTTCAAACTCCACAGGACGAGCAGTACTTC.

There are many counts of this clonotype. The chain is built from TRBV28 and TRBJ2-4, with a tentative D call TRBD2 (7 bases). The CDR3 is 14 residues long. The germline V and J ends were trimmed by 5 bases and 2 bases, with 10 bases remaining between them. Germline CDR1 and CDR2: MDHEN and SYDVKM. CDR3 coding DNA: TGTGCCAGCAGTACAGGGACTACCAAAAACATTCAGTACTTC. Translating gives CASSTGTTKNIQYF.

The V call is TRBV7-9, the J call TRBJ1-2; D perhaps matches TRBD1 (6 bases). The length of the CDR3 is 15 residues. The V gene lost 10 bases and the J gene lost 7 bases, with 25 bases spanning the gap. The germline CDR1 and CDR2 sequences are SEHNR and FQNEAQ (reference sequence). The CDR3 is CATPRAGRRGPGYTF. The CDR3 DNA reads as TGTGCCACCCCGAGGGCCGGTCGCAGGGGTCCTGGCTACACCTTC. Full variable domain (outside the CDR3, taken from reference TRBV7-9 and TRBJ1-2): DTGVSQNPRHKITKRGQNVTFRCDPISEHNRLYWYRQTLGQGPEFLTYFQNEAQLEKSRLLSDRFSAERPKGSFSTLEIQRTEQGDSAMYLCATPRAGRRGPGYTFGSGTRLTVV.

This clonotype was seen more than once but under ten times. This sequence joins TRBV11-1 and TRBJ2-1; TRBD2 aligns across 14 bases. Germline trimming cut 3 bases from V and 4 bases from J; bases unmatched to any gene: 2. The germline gives CDR1 SGHAT, CDR2 FQDESV (reference sequence). The CDR3 is 16 amino acids. DNA for the CDR3: TGTGCCAGCAGCTTCGGACTAGCGGGAGGTTACAATGAGCAGTTCTTC. Its translation is CASSFGLAGGYNEQFF.

This clonotype was counted a few times. The rearrangement uses TRBV12-3 or TRBV12-4 and TRBJ2-1; 10 nucleotides align to TRBD2. V dropped 5 bases and J dropped 0; count of bases not matched to a gene: 4. CDR3 length: 16 residues. Here the CDR3 reads CASSLLAGTSYNEQFF. CDR3 coding DNA: TGTGCCAGCAGTCTACTAGCGGGGACCTCCTACAATGAGCAGTTCTTC.

This chain connects TRBV5-5 to TRBJ2-2; D is perhaps TRBD1 or TRBD2 (5 bases each). This CDR3 comprises 15 residues. Germline-derived CDR1 and CDR2 are SGHKS and YYEKEE (reference sequence). V was cut by 2 bases and J by 5 bases, with 13 bases left in between. The CDR3 DNA is TGTGCCAGCAGCTTTGGGCAGGGAGTAACCGGGGAGCTGTTTTTT. Its translation: CASSFGQGVTGELFF.

This clonotype was counted many times. The chain couples TRBV4-1 to TRBJ2-3, with 7 bases identical to TRBD1. This CDR3 has 15 amino acids. V shed 1 base, J shed 2 bases, and the junction held 3 bases outside the gene matches. Germline V CDR1 and CDR2: MGHRA, YSYEKL. The CDR3 DNA follows: TGCGCCAGCAGCCAAGGGGGACAGTCCACAGATACGCAGTATTTT. It yields the protein CASSQGGQSTDTQYF.

In this sample, this clonotype turned up many times. V and J are TRBV7-9 and TRBJ2-4; TRBD2 matches at 7 bases. Germline CDR1 and CDR2: SEHNR and FQNEAQ (reference sequence). Trimming removed 4 bases from V and 2 bases from J; junction bases left unmatched: 5. CDR3 length: 15 residues. CDR3 sequence reads: CASSSGLDPKNIQYF. CDR3 DNA: TGTGCCAGCAGCTCCGGACTAGACCCCAAAAACATTCAGTACTTC.

This clonotype was seen at least ten times. This chain uses TRBV19 with TRBJ2-7; 7 positions agree with TRBD2. Trimming cost V 2 bases and J 3 bases; bases outside gene matches: 7. Germline values: CDR1 LNHDA, CDR2 SQIVND (reference sequence). The length of the CDR3 is 15 residues. The CDR3 protein is CASSIKLAENYEQYF. The CDR3 DNA reads TGTGCCAGTAGTATAAAGCTAGCGGAGAACTACGAGCAGTACTTC.

As regards this clonotype: A clone one base away is much larger, so this may be a read error. The V call is TRBV4-1, the J call TRBJ2-5; unclear D gene. Looked up from germline, CDR1 is MGHRA and CDR2 is YSYEKL. V lost 0 bases, J lost 5 bases, and 13 bases lay in between. The CDR3 covers 15 residues. The CDR3 loop is CASSQDLGFGETQYF. The CDR3 DNA is TGCGCCAGCAGCCAAGATCTGGGTTTCGGTGAGACCCAGTACTTC.

This clonotype was picked up many times. V gene TRBV12-3 or TRBV12-4 combines with J gene TRBJ1-2; D gene ambiguous. The V gene lost 6 bases and the J gene lost 0 bases, with 8 bases spanning the gap. The CDR3 loop spans 13 amino acids. As DNA, the CDR3 is TGTGCCAGCAGCCCAGCCTCTAACTATGGCTACACCTTC. It codes for CASSPASNYGYTF.

Comments on this clonotype: Given the absence of the conserved phenylalanine or tryptophan at the CDR3 end, a read error is likely. The rearrangement links TRBV7-3 to TRBJ1-1, with D possibly matching TRBD1 (5 bases). Trimming pared 0 bases from V and 2 bases from J, leaving 10 bases between. The CDR3 has 15 residues. Germline V gene lookup returns CDR1 SGHTA and CDR2 FQGTGA. Here the CDR3 reads CASSLTGAANTEAFL. The CDR3 nucleotides read TGTGCCAGCAGCTTAACCGGGGCAGCAAACACTGAAGCTTTCCTT.

This clonotype was recorded many times. J is TRBJ2-1 and V is TRBV20-1; TRBD1 might be the D (6 bases). In germline, CDR1 is DFQATT, CDR2 SNEGSKA (reference sequence). The CDR3 runs 15 residues. V was trimmed by 3 bases and J by 7 bases, leaving 19 bases between them. The CDR3 is CSASAGTSSRNEQFF. The CDR3 coding sequence is TGCAGTGCTAGTGCCGGGACATCTTCACGGAATGAGCAGTTCTTC.

Comment on this clonotype: A single base separates this from a much larger clone, so it may be a read error. V is TRBV29-1 and J is TRBJ2-5; D not certain. The germline V gene has CDR1 SQVTM and CDR2 ANQGSEA. This CDR3 comprises 13 residues. The CDR3 protein is CGVEDLETGTQYF. In nucleotides, the CDR3 is TGCGGCGTTGAAGATCTGGAGACGGGGACCCAGTACTTC. The entire variable domain, with the rest obtained from reference TRBV29-1 and TRBJ2-5, is as follows: SAVISQKPSRDICQRGTSLTIQCQVDSQVTMMFWYRQQPGQSLTLIATANQGSEATYESGFVIDKFPISRPNLTFSTLTVSNMSPEDSSIYLCGVEDLETGTQYFGPGTRLLVL.

This clonotype has a count of ten or more. The chain employs TRBV30 and TRBJ2-6; D is ambiguous. This CDR3 is built from 14 residues. The V end lost 4 bases, the J end lost 2 bases, and 9 bases lay between the germline ends. Germline CDR1 and CDR2: GTSNPN and SVGIG (reference sequence). CDR3 sequence reads: CAWTPDAGANVLTF. The CDR3 DNA is TGTGCCTGGACCCCGGACGCTGGGGCCAACGTCCTGACTTTC.

At least ten counts were recorded for this clonotype. V and J are TRBV6-5 and TRBJ2-7; 8 bases line up with TRBD1. Germline V gene data show CDR1 as MNHEY and CDR2 as SVGAGI. Trimming took 5 bases from V and 3 from J; bases not matched to a gene: 9. The CDR3 covers 15 residues. The CDR3 DNA is TGTGCCAGCAGTCCCGGGACAGGTGCGAGCTACGAGCAGTACTTC. It translates to CASSPGTGASYEQYF.

This clonotype has more than one count but fewer than ten. The junction and the germline gene differ at one end; a read error may be behind it. The V call is TRBV3-1, the J call TRBJ2-2; D is perhaps TRBD2 (5 bases). This CDR3 has 14 residues. The V gene's germline CDR1 is LGHDT and CDR2 YNNKEL (reference sequence). CDR3: CASSQSSHTGELVF. The CDR3 DNA sequence: TGTGCCAGCAGCCAGTCTTCTCACACCGGGGAGCTGGTTTTT.

On this clonotype itself: This may come from a read error, since a much larger clone is one base off. V usage is TRBV7-9 and J usage is TRBJ2-7; D ambiguous. Trimming removed 8 bases at V and 0 bases at J, with 8 bases between. The CDR3 totals 12 residues. Germline CDR1 reads SEHNR; CDR2 reads FQNEAQ (reference sequence). CDR3 nucleotides: TGTGCCAGCGCACGGAGCTCCTACGAGCAGTACTTC. Translated, it gives CASARSSYEQYF.

The table lists this clonotype with a few counts. The chain carries TRBV12-3 or TRBV12-4 and TRBJ2-1; 9 nucleotides line up with TRBD1. The ends lost 7 bases at V and 5 bases at J; junction bases unmatched: 9. This CDR3 comprises 15 residues. The CDR3 is CASTSWDRVDNEQFF. The CDR3 DNA sequence: TGTGCCAGCACCTCCTGGGACAGGGTCGACAATGAGCAGTTCTTC.

A remark on this clonotype: One base away lies a much larger clone, so this may be a sequencing read error. J is TRBJ2-2 and V is TRBV29-1; TRBD1 might be the D (6 bases). The CDR3 loop spans 14 amino acids. Germline loops: CDR1 SQVTM, CDR2 ANQGSEA. CDR3 in DNA: TGCAGCGTTCTGACAGGTTCGAACGCCGGGGAGCTGTTTTTT. It translates to CSVLTGSNAGELFF.